The 28 T cell receptor beta chains below come from one sample, sequenced in a study of identical twins. TCRdb reprocessed the 5' RACE reads via MiXCR and lists one record per CDR3 protein. The sample includes about 890,000 distinct CDR3 sequences, roughly 12% of them seen just once. Separately, the same data were catalogued under a study of yellow fever vaccine responses in identical twins.

The sequenced material came from PBMCs. The receptors here all came from a young woman in good health.

This clonotype was picked up a small number of times. This chain uses TRBV12-3 or TRBV12-4 with TRBJ2-7, with D uncertain. The CDR3 is 14 residues long. V lost 2 bases and J lost 7, with 15 bases in between. CDR3 loop: CASSLRLPWGEQYF. CDR3 DNA sequence: TGTGCCAGCAGTTTAAGACTGCCCTGGGGAGAGCAGTACTTC.

This rearrangement joins TRBV5-1 to TRBJ2-1; TRBD2 agrees at 12 bases. Trimming removed 2 bases from V and 7 bases from J; junction bases left unmatched: 13. The V gene's germline CDR1 is SGHRS and CDR2 YFSETQ. There are 18 residues in the CDR3. CDR3 sequence (DNA): TGCGCCAGCAGCTTTCGTCTAGCGGGGGGGCAAAGTGGGAATGAGCAGTTCTTC. Translated, it gives CASSFRLAGGQSGNEQFF.

This clonotype showed up just a few times. V usage is TRBV11-2 and J usage is TRBJ2-7; 8 bases map to TRBD1. Germline-derived CDR1 and CDR2 are SGHAT and FQNNGV. The CDR3 contains 14 residues. Trimming took 5 bases from V and 6 from J; bases not matched to a gene: 9. The DNA of the CDR3 is TGTGCCAGCAGCGAACTAGGGACAGGCCCCGAGCAGTACGTC. Translating gives CASSELGTGPEQYV.

This clonotype was found a few times. V is TRBV7-9 and J is TRBJ1-4; D possibly corresponds to TRBD1 (6 bases). Trimming cost V 4 bases and J 4 bases, with 19 bases left between them. The length of the CDR3 is 17 residues. Germline V gene data show CDR1 as SEHNR and CDR2 as FQNEAQ (reference sequence). The CDR3 DNA reads as TGTGCCAGCAGCTCAGGGGCTTCAGGGAGACTTAATGAAAAACTGTTTTTT. It encodes CASSSGASGRLNEKLFF. Full variable domain (remainder filled in from reference TRBV7-9 and TRBJ1-4): DTGVSQNPRHKITKRGQNVTFRCDPISEHNRLYWYRQTLGQGPEFLTYFQNEAQLEKSRLLSDRFSAERPKGSFSTLEIQRTEQGDSAMYLCASSSGASGRLNEKLFFGSGTQLSVL.

This clonotype has more than one count but fewer than ten. The rearrangement links TRBV12-5 to TRBJ1-5; no definite D call. The CDR3 covers 14 residues. CDR1 and CDR2 from the germline V gene are LGHNT and FRNRAP. Trimming pared 3 bases from V and 4 bases from J, leaving 10 bases between. Here the CDR3 reads CASGLGIGNQPQHF. CDR3 bases: TGTGCTAGTGGTTTAGGTATTGGAAATCAGCCCCAGCATTTT. Full variable domain (remainder filled in from reference TRBV12-5 and TRBJ1-5): DARVTQTPRHKVTEMGQEVTMRCQPILGHNTVFWYRQTMMQGLELLAYFRNRAPLDDSGMPKDRFSAEMPDATLATLKIQPSEPRDSAVYFCASGLGIGNQPQHFGDGTRLSIL.

This clonotype was seen ten or more times. The chain recombines TRBV6-2 or TRBV6-3 with TRBJ2-1, with a tentative D call TRBD1 (6 bases). Deletions cut 2 bases from V and 9 bases from J, with 20 bases between. CDR3 length: 16 residues. CDR1 and CDR2 from the germline V gene are MNHEY and SVGEGT. The CDR3: CASSYVEIVPRGEQFF. As DNA, the CDR3 is TGTGCCAGCAGTTACGTCGAAATTGTTCCCAGGGGTGAGCAGTTCTTC.

This clonotype showed up many times. This chain connects TRBV21-1 to TRBJ2-1; TRBD1, the table's D call, lacks a check against the DNA. TRBV21-1 is a pseudogene locus. The CDR3 has 17 residues. CDR3 nucleotides: TGTGCCAGCAGCAAACCCCCCCTAGCTCAATCCTACAATGAGCAGTTCTTC. It codes for CASSKPPLAQSYNEQFF.

The gene calls are TRBV6-1 and TRBJ1-1; possible D gene TRBD1, 5 bases. Trimming took 6 bases from V and 0 from J, leaving 14 bases between them. CDR3 length equals 15 residues. Germline V lookup: CDR1 MNHNS, CDR2 SASEGT. CDR3 sequence: CASRSAGTVNTEAFF. The CDR3 nucleotides are TGTGCCAGCAGGTCTGCCGGGACGGTGAACACTGAAGCTTTCTTT.

This clonotype was counted at least ten times. The chain recombines TRBV6-5 with TRBJ1-5; the D is unclear. The CDR3 loop spans 14 amino acids. The germline V gene encodes CDR1 MNHEY and CDR2 SVGAGI. Trimming removed 2 bases at V and 2 bases at J, with 7 bases between. This CDR3 reads CASSYLGGNQPQHF. The CDR3 DNA reads TGTGCCAGCAGTTACCTCGGGGGCAATCAGCCCCAGCATTTT.

Ten or more counts support this clonotype. The chain recombines TRBV5-1 with TRBJ2-7; 8 bases map to TRBD2. This CDR3 is 16 amino acids long. Germline trimming cut 0 bases from V and 4 bases from J; bases unmatched to any gene: 9. Germline-derived CDR1 and CDR2 are SGHRS and YFSETQ. CDR3 sequence reads: CASSLAFGTSSYEQYF. The CDR3 DNA follows: TGCGCCAGCAGCTTGGCCTTCGGGACTAGTAGTTACGAGCAGTACTTC.

The chain carries TRBV4-1 and TRBJ1-4, with TRBD1 identical over 8 bases. The CDR3 loop spans 15 amino acids. V was pared by 1 base and J by 8 bases, with 6 bases of the junction left unmatched. The V gene's germline CDR1 is MGHRA and CDR2 YSYEKL. Written as DNA, the CDR3 is TGCGCCAGCAGCCAAGTATGGACAGGGCCCGAAAAACTGTTTTTT. This encodes CASSQVWTGPEKLFF.

This clonotype was observed many times. This rearrangement joins TRBV4-1 to TRBJ2-5; TRBD1 might be the D (6 bases). Per the germline V gene, CDR1 is MGHRA and CDR2 is YSYEKL. Trimming took 0 bases from V and 6 from J, leaving 8 bases between them. The CDR3 has 13 amino acids. In DNA, the CDR3 is TGCGCCAGCAGCCAAGACAGGGGAAAGACCCAGTACTTC. Its translation is CASSQDRGKTQYF.

This clonotype was seen more than once but under ten times. This chain links TRBV20-1 with TRBJ1-5; the D is unclear. V lost 6 bases, J lost 0 bases, and 12 bases lay in between. The CDR3 is made up of 14 amino acids. Germline V gene data show CDR1 as DFQATT and CDR2 as SNEGSKA (reference sequence). Written as DNA, the CDR3 is TGCAGTGCAACTCAGACATATAGCAATCAGCCCCAGCATTTT. Amino acid sequence: CSATQTYSNQPQHF.

The V and J genes are TRBV20-1 and TRBJ2-7, with D perhaps matching TRBD1 or TRBD2 (5 bases each). The CDR3 runs 13 residues. Trimming stripped 4 bases from V and 6 bases from J, with 16 bases between. The germline gives CDR1 DFQATT, CDR2 SNEGSKA (reference sequence). CDR3: CSANPGPRAEQYV. The CDR3 nucleotides are TGCAGTGCTAATCCGGGACCAAGGGCCGAGCAGTACGTC.

This clonotype turned up a few times. The gene calls are TRBV11-1 and TRBJ2-1; 8 bases agree with TRBD1. The V segment lost 2 bases and the J segment 4 bases; nucleotides outside the gene matches: 13. CDR1 is SGHAT, CDR2 FQDESV, per germline (reference sequence). The CDR3 contains 18 residues. CDR3 coding DNA: TGTGCCAGCAGCTTACAGGGGGCAGTCAGGGGGCGGTACAATGAGCAGTTCTTC. Its protein product is CASSLQGAVRGRYNEQFF.

This clonotype was seen many times. This CDR3 reads CASSPRQGQETQYF. Written as DNA, the CDR3 is TGTGCCAGCAGCCCTCGACAGGGCCAAGAGACCCAGTACTTC. The chain couples TRBV7-2 to TRBJ2-5, with 7 bases matching TRBD1. The CDR3 sequence is 14 residues long. J was trimmed by 1 base and V by 5 bases; bases with no gene match: 4. CDR1 and CDR2 from the germline V gene are SGHTA and FQGNSA. Variable domain in full (rest from reference TRBV7-2 and TRBJ2-5): GAGVSQSPSNKVTEKGKDVELRCDPISGHTALYWYRQSLGQGLEFLIYFQGNSAPDKSGLPSDRFSAERTGGSVSTLTIQRTQQEDSAVYLCASSPRQGQETQYFGPGTRLLVL.

This clonotype was seen repeatedly, ten times or more. The J gene is TRBJ2-1, the V gene TRBV15; D gene ambiguous. CDR1 is LNHNV, CDR2 YYDKDF, per germline (reference sequence). V was trimmed by 0 bases and J by 0 bases, leaving 9 bases between them. CDR3 length: 16 amino acids. The CDR3 region is CATSRDWPSSYNEQFF. The CDR3 DNA is TGTGCCACCAGCAGAGATTGGCCTAGCTCCTACAATGAGCAGTTCTTC.

The chain carries TRBV5-5 and TRBJ2-7, with D possibly TRBD2 on 6 matching bases. The CDR3 has 16 residues. V lost 0 bases to trimming and J lost 4 bases, with 17 bases between them. Germline loops: CDR1 SGHKS, CDR2 YYEKEE (reference sequence). The chain's CDR3 is CASSLARGGSPYEQYV. As DNA, the CDR3 is TGTGCCAGCAGCTTGGCCCGAGGAGGGTCTCCTTACGAGCAGTACGTC.

This clonotype was picked up many times. V gene TRBV2 combines with J gene TRBJ1-6, with D uncertain. CDR1 and CDR2 from the germline V gene are SNHLY and FYNNEI. The CDR3 is 14 amino acids. Between the trimmed V and J ends, which lost 2 bases and 5 bases, there was a span of 7 bases. The CDR3 spells CASSEQTNNSPLHF. The DNA of the CDR3 is TGTGCCAGCAGTGAACAGACAAATAATTCACCCCTCCACTTT.

This clonotype has just a few counts. The V call is TRBV2, the J call TRBJ2-7; weak D call: TRBD2 (6 bases). The CDR3 totals 13 residues. The ends were cut back, 4 bases at V and 3 bases at J, with 10 bases in the middle. Germline V gene data show CDR1 as SNHLY and CDR2 as FYNNEI. In DNA form, the CDR3 reads TGTGCCAGCAGTGGACTAGGAGACTACGAGCAGTACGTC. It encodes CASSGLGDYEQYV.

The sample holds many counts of this clonotype. J is TRBJ2-1 and V is TRBV7-8, with D perhaps matching TRBD2 (5 bases). CDR3 length: 15 amino acids. From germline, CDR1 is SGHVS and CDR2 FQNEAQ. Trimming took 5 bases from V and 0 from J, leaving 11 bases between them. CDR3 DNA sequence: TGTGCCAGCAGCAAACGGGAAAGCTCCTACAATGAGCAGTTCTTC. Its protein product is CASSKRESSYNEQFF.

This clonotype has at least ten counts. The chain joins TRBV7-8 to TRBJ2-1; no clear D gene. Germline lookup yields CDR1 SGHVS and CDR2 FQNEAQ. V was cut by 4 bases and J by 4 bases, with 11 bases left in between. This CDR3 has 14 residues. The CDR3 DNA reads as TGTGCCAGCAGCTACGGACCGATTTACAATGAGCAGTTCTTC. It translates to CASSYGPIYNEQFF.

J is TRBJ2-7 and V is TRBV4-1, with D perhaps being TRBD1 or TRBD2 (6 bases each). CDR1 and CDR2 from the germline V gene are MGHRA and YSYEKL. Trimming stripped 4 bases from V and 3 bases from J, with 25 bases between. The CDR3 extends over 18 amino acids. The CDR3 spells CASSRWSRGGDKGYEQYF. The CDR3 nucleotides read TGCGCCAGCAGCCGGTGGAGCAGGGGAGGAGACAAGGGCTACGAGCAGTACTTC.

A few counts support this clonotype. V is TRBV20-1 and J is TRBJ2-1, with TRBD2 matching 10 bases. CDR1 DFQATT and CDR2 SNEGSKA come from the germline V gene (reference sequence). This CDR3 region has 14 residues. The V gene end was trimmed by 3 bases and the J gene end by 8 bases; junction bases not matched to a gene: 7. The CDR3: CSARGGTSVYEQFF. The CDR3 DNA sequence: TGCAGTGCTAGGGGAGGGACTAGCGTGTATGAGCAGTTCTTC.

This clonotype was seen a handful of times. The genes are TRBV5-1 and TRBJ1-2, with 9 bases lining up with TRBD1. J gave up 7 bases and V 4 bases, and 8 bases lay outside the gene matches. Germline-derived CDR1 and CDR2 are SGHRS and YFSETQ. The CDR3 is 14 residues long. The CDR3 loop is CASSPGTGRGGYTF. CDR3 DNA: TGCGCCAGCAGCCCCGGGACAGGGAGAGGTGGCTACACCTTC.

The J gene is TRBJ2-7, the V gene TRBV12-3 or TRBV12-4; no firm D call. This CDR3 has 12 residues. With 4 bases removed from V and 3 bases from J, the gap between germline ends came to 7 bases. The CDR3 loop is CASSYDLYEQYV. In DNA form, the CDR3 reads TGTGCCAGCAGTTACGACCTCTACGAGCAGTACGTC.

The gene calls are TRBV10-2 and TRBJ2-3; 9 bases align to TRBD2. CDR1 and CDR2 (germline): WSHSY, SAAADI. The V and J ends lost 6 bases and 3 bases, in that order; junction bases with no gene match: 4. This CDR3 has 14 residues. CDR3 in DNA: TGCGCCAGCAGGTCCAGCGGGAGGACAGATACGCAGTATTTT. Translated, it gives CASRSSGRTDTQYF.

The rearrangement joins TRBV24-1 to TRBJ2-7, with D possibly TRBD2 on 5 matching bases. Trimming stripped 3 bases from V and 0 bases from J, with 11 bases between. Germline loops: CDR1 KGHDR, CDR2 SFDVKD. This CDR3 has 15 residues. The CDR3 DNA follows: TGTGCCACCAGTGATCCCCGAGAGGGCTCCTACGAGCAGTACTTC. The encoded protein is CATSDPREGSYEQYF.